The present TCR beta chain was sequenced within a study of identical twins. Each CDR3 protein gets one entry after TCRdb re-called the 5' RACE reads with MiXCR. The table records some 690,000 distinct CDR3 sequences, 21% of them present only once. Germline values: CDR1 DFQATT, CDR2 SNEGSKA (reference sequence). With V trimmed by 1 base and J by 4 bases, 11 bases remained unmatched. This CDR3 is built from 16 residues. These data were likewise used in another study, on T cells expressing NK-cell markers.

The TCR comes from a woman under 30 in good health. The gene calls are TRBV20-1 and TRBJ2-7, with 9 bases fitting TRBD2. Sequenced sample: PBMCs. The CDR3 region is CSARGKLAGRPYEQYF. DNA of the CDR3: TGCAGTGCTAGAGGCAAGCTAGCGGGGAGACCTTACGAGCAGTACTTC.